What follows is one TCR beta chain and its context. The sample originates from a study of T cell clones after liver transplantation. The table came from immunoSEQ multiplex PCR; TCRdb's copy has only in-frame clones and leaves some out. The sample has roughly 15,000 clones, approximately 86% seen once. In germline, CDR1 is MGHRA, CDR2 YSYEKL. V was shortened by 0 bases and J by 4 bases, with 13 bases between the two germline ends. The CDR3 consists of 16 residues. The receptor was isolated from a human patient who received a liver transplant. Some T cells may be provided by the graft donor. This specimen consisted of CD8+ T cells from blood, obtained approximately 43 months after liver transplant. The chain links TRBV4-1 to TRBJ1-3; D possibly corresponds to TRBD1 (5 bases). CDR3 DNA sequence: TGCGCCAGCAGCCAAGATTCCGAGAGGGGAGGAAACACCATATATTTT. This translates into CASSQDSERGGNTIYF.